This T cell receptor (beta chain) was captured in a study of blood T cell repertoires in COVID-19. Germline lookup yields CDR1 LNHDA and CDR2 SQIVND (reference sequence). The CDR3 extends over 14 amino acids. V lost 5 bases to trimming and J lost 4 bases; unmatched junction nucleotides: 5. Here immunoSEQ multiplex PCR was the method, and the copy in TCRdb shows in-frame clones only, minus some. The table has hundreds of thousands of clones, around 91% seen once. The sequence came from a woman aged 18-29 years with acute COVID-19. V and J are TRBV19 and TRBJ1-2; 9 bases are shared with TRBD1. Material: PBMCs or T cells enriched from blood (not recorded which). CDR3 loop: CASSVPTGGYGYTF. The DNA of the CDR3 is TGTGCCAGTAGTGTCCCGACAGGGGGCTATGGCTACACCTTC.